Listed here is a single T cell receptor (beta chain). Authors' data handling: Reference gene primer amplification in the assay estimated nucleated cell counts. Clones were sequenced by immunoSEQ multiplex PCR, and TCRdb holds only the in-frame ones, with some missing. That table is the source of V, J and clone size, and D and trimming were worked out from the DNA. The table includes tens of thousands of clones, roughly four fifths detected once. The source of the sample is a study of blood T cell repertoires in COVID-19. Study at large: The study drew acute and convalescent COVID-19 samples from the United States, Italy and Spain. Sources were T cells, B-cell-depleted T cells, or PBMCs; the material itself was cDNA or gDNA.

The CDR3 covers 17 residues. V shed 1 base, J shed 4 bases, and the junction held 5 bases outside the gene matches. Germline-derived CDR1 and CDR2 are SGHVS and FNYEAQ. The sample taken for sequencing was peripheral blood. This clonotype was sampled from a human donor in a cohort sampled during active COVID-19. The chain carries TRBV7-6 and TRBJ1-6, with 9 bases matching TRBD1. CDR3 region: CASSLGTGTGYNSPLHF. In DNA form, the CDR3 reads TGTGCCAGCAGCTTAGGAACCGGGACAGGGTATAATTCACCCCTCCACTTT.